This T cell receptor (beta chain) was recorded in a study of CD8 T cells in ankylosing spondylitis. TCRdb recomputed calls from the 5' RACE reads with MiXCR, one row per CDR3 protein. The data contain 150,000 to 200,000 distinct CDR3 sequences, 9.5% to 13% of them singletons. This clonotype was found many times. V was pared by 3 bases and J by 6 bases, with 9 bases between. The CDR3 loop spans 13 amino acids. Germline V lookup: CDR1 MNHNS, CDR2 SASEGT. Sequencing input: blood, either unsorted or a sorted T cell fraction (not recorded which). The chain recombines TRBV6-1 with TRBJ1-5; D might be TRBD1 (5 bases). The sequence was collected from a male donor with ankylosing spondylitis or in good health (not recorded which). CDR3 in DNA: TGTGCCAGCAGTGAGGGGACGGCTCAGCCCCAGCATTTT. This sequence encodes CASSEGTAQPQHF.